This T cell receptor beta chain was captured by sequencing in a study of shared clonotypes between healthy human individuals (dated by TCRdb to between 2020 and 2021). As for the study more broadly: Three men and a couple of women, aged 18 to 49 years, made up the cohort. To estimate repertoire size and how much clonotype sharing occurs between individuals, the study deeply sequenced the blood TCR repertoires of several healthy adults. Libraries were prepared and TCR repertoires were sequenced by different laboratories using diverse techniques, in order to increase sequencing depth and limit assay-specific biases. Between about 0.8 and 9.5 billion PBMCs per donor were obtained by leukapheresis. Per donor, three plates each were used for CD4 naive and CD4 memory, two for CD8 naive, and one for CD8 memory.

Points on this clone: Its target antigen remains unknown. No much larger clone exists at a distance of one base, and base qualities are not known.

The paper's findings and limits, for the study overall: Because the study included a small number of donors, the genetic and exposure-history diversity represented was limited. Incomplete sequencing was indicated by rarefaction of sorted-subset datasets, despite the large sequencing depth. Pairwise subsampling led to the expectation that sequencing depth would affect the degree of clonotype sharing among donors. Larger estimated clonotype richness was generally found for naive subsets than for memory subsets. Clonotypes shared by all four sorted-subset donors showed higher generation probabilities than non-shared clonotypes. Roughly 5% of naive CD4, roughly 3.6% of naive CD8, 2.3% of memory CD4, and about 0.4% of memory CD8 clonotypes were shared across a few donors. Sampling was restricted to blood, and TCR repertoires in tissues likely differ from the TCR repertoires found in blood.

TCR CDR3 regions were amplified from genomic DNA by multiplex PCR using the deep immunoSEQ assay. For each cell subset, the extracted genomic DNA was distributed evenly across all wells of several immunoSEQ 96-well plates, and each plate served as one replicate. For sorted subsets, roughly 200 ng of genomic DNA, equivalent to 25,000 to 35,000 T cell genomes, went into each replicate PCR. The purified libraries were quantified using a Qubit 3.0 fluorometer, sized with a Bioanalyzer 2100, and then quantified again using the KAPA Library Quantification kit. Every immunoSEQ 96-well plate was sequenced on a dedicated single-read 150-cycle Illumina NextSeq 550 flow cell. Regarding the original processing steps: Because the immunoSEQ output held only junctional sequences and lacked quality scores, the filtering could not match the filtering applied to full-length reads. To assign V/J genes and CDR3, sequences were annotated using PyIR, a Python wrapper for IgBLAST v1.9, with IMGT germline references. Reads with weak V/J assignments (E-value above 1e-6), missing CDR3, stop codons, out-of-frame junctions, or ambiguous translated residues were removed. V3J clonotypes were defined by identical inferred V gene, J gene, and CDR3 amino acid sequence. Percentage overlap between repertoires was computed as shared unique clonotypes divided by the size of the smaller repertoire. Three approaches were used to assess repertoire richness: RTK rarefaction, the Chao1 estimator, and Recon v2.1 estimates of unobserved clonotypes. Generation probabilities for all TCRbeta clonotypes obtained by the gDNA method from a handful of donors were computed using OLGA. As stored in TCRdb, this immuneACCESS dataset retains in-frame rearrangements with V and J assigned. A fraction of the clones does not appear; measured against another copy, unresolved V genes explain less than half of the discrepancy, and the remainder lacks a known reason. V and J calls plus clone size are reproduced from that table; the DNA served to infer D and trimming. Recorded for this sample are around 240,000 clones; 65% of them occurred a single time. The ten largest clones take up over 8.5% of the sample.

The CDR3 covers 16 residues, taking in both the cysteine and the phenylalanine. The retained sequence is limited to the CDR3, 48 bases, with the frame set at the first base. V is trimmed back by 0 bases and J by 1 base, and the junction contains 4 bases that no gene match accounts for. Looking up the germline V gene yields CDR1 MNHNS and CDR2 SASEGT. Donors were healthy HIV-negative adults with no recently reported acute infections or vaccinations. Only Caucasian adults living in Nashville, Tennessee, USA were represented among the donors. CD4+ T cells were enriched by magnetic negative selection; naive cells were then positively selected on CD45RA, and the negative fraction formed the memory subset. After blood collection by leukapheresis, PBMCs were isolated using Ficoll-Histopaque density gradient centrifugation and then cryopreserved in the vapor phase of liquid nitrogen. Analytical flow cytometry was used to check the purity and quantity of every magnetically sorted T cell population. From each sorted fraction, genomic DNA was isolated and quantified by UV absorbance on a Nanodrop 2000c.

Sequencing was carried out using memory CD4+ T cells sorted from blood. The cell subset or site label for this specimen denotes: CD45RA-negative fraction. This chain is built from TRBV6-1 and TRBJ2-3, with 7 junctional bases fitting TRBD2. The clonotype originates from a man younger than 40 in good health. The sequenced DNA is TGTGCCAGCAGTGAAGCGCGGGGGAGAGGCACAGATACGCAGTATTTT. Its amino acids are CASSEARGRGTDTQYF.